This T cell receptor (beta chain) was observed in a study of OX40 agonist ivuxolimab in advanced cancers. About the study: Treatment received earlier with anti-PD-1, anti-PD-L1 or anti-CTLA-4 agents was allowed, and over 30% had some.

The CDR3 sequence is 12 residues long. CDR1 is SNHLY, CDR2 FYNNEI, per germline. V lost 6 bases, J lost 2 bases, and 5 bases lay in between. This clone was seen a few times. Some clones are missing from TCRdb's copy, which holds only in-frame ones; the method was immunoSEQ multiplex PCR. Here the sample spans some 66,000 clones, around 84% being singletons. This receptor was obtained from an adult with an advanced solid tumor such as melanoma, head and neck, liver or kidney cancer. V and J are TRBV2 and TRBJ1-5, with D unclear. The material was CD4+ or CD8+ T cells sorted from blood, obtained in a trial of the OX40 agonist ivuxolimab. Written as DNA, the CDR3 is TGTGCCAGCAGGCTGGGCAATCAGCCCCAGCATTTT. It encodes CASRLGNQPQHF.